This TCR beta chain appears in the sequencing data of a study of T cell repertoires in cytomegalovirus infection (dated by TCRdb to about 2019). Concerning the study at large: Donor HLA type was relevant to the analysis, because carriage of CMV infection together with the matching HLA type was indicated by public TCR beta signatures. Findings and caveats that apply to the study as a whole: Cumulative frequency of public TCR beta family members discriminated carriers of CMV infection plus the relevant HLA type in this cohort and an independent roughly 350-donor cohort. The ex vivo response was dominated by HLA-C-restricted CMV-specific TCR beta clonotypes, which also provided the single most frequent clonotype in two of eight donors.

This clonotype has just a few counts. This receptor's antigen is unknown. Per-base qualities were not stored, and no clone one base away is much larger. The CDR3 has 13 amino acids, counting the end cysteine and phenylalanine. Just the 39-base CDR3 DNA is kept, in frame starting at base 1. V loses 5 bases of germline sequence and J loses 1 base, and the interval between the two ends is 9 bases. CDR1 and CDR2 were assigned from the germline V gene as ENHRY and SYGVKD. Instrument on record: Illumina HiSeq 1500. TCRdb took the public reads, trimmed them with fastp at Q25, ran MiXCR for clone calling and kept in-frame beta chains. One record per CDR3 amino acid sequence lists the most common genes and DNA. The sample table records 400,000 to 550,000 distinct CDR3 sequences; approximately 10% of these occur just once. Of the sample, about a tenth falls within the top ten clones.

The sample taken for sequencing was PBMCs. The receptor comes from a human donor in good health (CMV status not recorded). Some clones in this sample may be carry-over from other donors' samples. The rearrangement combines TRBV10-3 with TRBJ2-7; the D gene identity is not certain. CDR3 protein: CAISPDGSYEQYF. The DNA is TGTGCCATCAGTCCGGACGGTTCCTACGAGCAGTACTTC.